In its sample, the clone carrying this TCR beta chain was seen many times. Its antigen remains unknown. The data are from a study of T-cell memory formation after mild COVID-19. The CDR3 has 14 amino acids. Germline trimming cut 5 bases from V and 0 bases from J; bases unmatched to any gene: 2. Germline V lookup: CDR1 SGHTA, CDR2 FQGNSA. Sample barcodes and UMIs were carried by the TCR alpha and TCR beta cDNA libraries that 5'RACE generated with constant-segment primers. TCRdb fed the 5' RACE reads into MiXCR, producing one record per CDR3 protein. The data contain 200,000 to 250,000 distinct CDR3 sequences, 7.5% to 10% of them singletons. Findings of the study overall: A second wave expanding day 15 to 37 was CD4+-biased; contracting clones were balanced.

V usage is TRBV7-2 and J usage is TRBJ2-7; 9 bases map to TRBD2. The clonotype originates from a man aged 18 to 30 who had mild COVID-19 (a few samples of this study predate the infection). Cell type and time point are not known. The sample consisted of PBMCs or a T cell subset sorted from them (not recorded which). CDR3 nucleotides: TGTGCCAGCAGCCAACTAGCGGGCTCCTACGAGCAGTACTTC. It is translated as CASSQLAGSYEQYF.